This entry is about one T cell receptor beta chain. The data originate from a study of blood T cell repertoires in COVID-19. Clones were sequenced by immunoSEQ multiplex PCR, and TCRdb holds only the in-frame ones, with some missing. The sample shows roughly 220,000 clones, approximately 90% of them seen only once. Living in 24 US areas, the participants were between roughly 18 and 89 years of age. V shed 3 bases, J shed 1 base, and the junction held 7 bases outside the gene matches. The length of the CDR3 is 16 residues. Germline assignment: CDR1 SGHNT and CDR2 YYREEE (reference sequence). Sequencing input: PBMCs or T cells enriched from blood (not recorded which). The origin of this receptor is a middle-aged woman with acute COVID-19. The rearrangement links TRBV5-4 to TRBJ2-5; the match to TRBD1 covers 9 bases. CDR3 coding DNA: TGTGCCAGCAGCTCACAGGGGGCTCCGTCCCAAGAGACCCAGTACTTC. It encodes CASSSQGAPSQETQYF.